This paragraph reports one TCR beta chain. Its antigen is undetermined. The sample is drawn from a study of response to subunit inactivated influenza vaccine. Study-level findings and limits: Authors suggested seasonal influenza vaccinations each recruit few new T cells.

TCRdb recomputed calls from the RT-PCR reads with MiXCR, one row per CDR3 protein. The sample lists about 190,000 distinct CDR3 sequences, around an eighth occurring once. The receptor was derived from a man in his fifties or sixties who received an inactivated influenza vaccine. The sample was CD8+ T cells sorted from PBMCs, taken about 5 days after vaccination.

The CDR3: CASSFPWDYEQYF. The CDR3 bases are TGTGCCAGCAGCTTTCCTTGGGACTACGAGCAGTACTTC. The rearrangement joins TRBV11-2 to TRBJ2-7, with D hard to call. V lost 3 bases and J 3 bases, leaving 9 bases between the germline ends. Germline lookup yields CDR1 SGHAT and CDR2 FQNNGV. The CDR3 spans 13 residues.